Below, 10 T cell receptor beta chains from the same sample are listed, as sequenced in a study of somatic mutations in cytotoxic T cells in rheumatoid arthritis (dated by TCRdb to between 2016 and 2019). The library was prepared using the immunoSEQ multiplex PCR assay. TCRdb took this table from immuneACCESS and kept in-frame rearrangements with V and J called. Such tables lack part of the clones; where checked against another copy, unresolved V genes explain under half of the gap, and the rest is unexplained. This sample has some 14,000 clones in its table, and approximately 75% of those were observed once. The ten biggest clones cover about 14% of the sample. The material sequenced was CD8+ T cells sorted from blood. These receptors all come from an adult with rheumatoid arthritis.

This clone showed up just once. The rearrangement uses TRBV30 and TRBJ2-2, with 13 bases lining up with TRBD2. The CDR3 spans 16 residues. Germline CDR1 GTSNPN, CDR2 SVGIG (reference sequence). J was trimmed by 5 bases and V by 2 bases; bases with no gene match: 5. The CDR3 loop is CAWSSMTSGRTGELFF. CDR3 nucleotides: TGTGCCTGGAGTTCCATGACTAGCGGGAGGACCGGGGAGCTGTTTTTT. The full variable domain, with the rest looked up from reference TRBV30 and TRBJ2-2, is SQTIHQWPATLVQPVGSPLSLECTVEGTSNPNLYWYRQAAGRGLQLLFYSVGIGQISSEVPQNLSASRPQDRQFILSSKKLLLSDSGFYLCAWSSMTSGRTGELFFGEGSRLTVL.

The chain has TRBV10-2 and TRBJ2-1; the D gene is possibly TRBD2 (5 bases). Trimming removed 5 bases at V and 4 bases at J, with 9 bases between. The CDR3 is 13 residues long. Germline values: CDR1 WSHSY, CDR2 SAAADI. The CDR3 region is CASSSSLYNEQFF. In nucleotides, the CDR3 is TGCGCCAGCAGTTCTAGCCTTTACAATGAGCAGTTCTTC.

The V gene is TRBV4-1, the J gene TRBJ2-7; D unclear. The germline V and J ends were trimmed by 1 base and 5 bases, with 15 bases remaining between them. There are 15 residues in the CDR3. Germline assignment: CDR1 MGHRA and CDR2 YSYEKL. CDR3 DNA sequence: TGCGCCAGCAGCCAAGTGGTGACAACCCGGGACGAGCAGTACTTC. Protein product: CASSQVVTTRDEQYF.

The table lists this clone with a few counts. DNA of the CDR3: TGTGCCAGCAGAGGAGGATTCGTCTACAATGAGCAGTTCTTC. This codes for CASRGGFVYNEQFF. The V gene is TRBV2, the J gene TRBJ2-1; tentative D call: TRBD2 (5 bases). Germline loops: CDR1 SNHLY, CDR2 FYNNEI. CDR3 length: 14 amino acids. The germline V and J ends were trimmed by 6 bases and 3 bases, with 12 bases remaining between them.

This chain joins TRBV27 and TRBJ2-7; no reliable D call. This CDR3 has 14 amino acids. Germline V lookup: CDR1 MNHEY, CDR2 SMNVEV (reference sequence). V was cut by 4 bases and J by 3 bases, with 13 bases left in between. CDR3 in amino acids: CASSSLSNFYEQYF. The CDR3 region has the DNA TGTGCCAGCAGTTCCCTTTCCAACTTCTACGAGCAGTACTTC.

This CDR3 is CSVVAGQGALGQYF. The CDR3, as DNA: TGCAGCGTTGTGGCCGGACAGGGGGCCCTGGGGCAGTACTTC. The chain couples TRBV29-1 to TRBJ2-7, with 11 positions matching TRBD1. Per the germline V gene, CDR1 is SQVTM and CDR2 is ANQGSEA. CDR3 length equals 14 residues. Trimming removed 4 bases from V and 9 bases from J; junction bases left unmatched: 11.

A single count supports this clone. This chain connects TRBV27 to TRBJ2-7; 8 bases are a match to TRBD2. Per germline, CDR1 MNHEY and CDR2 SMNVEV (reference sequence). Trimming removed 0 bases from V and 3 bases from J; junction bases left unmatched: 1. This CDR3 is 14 amino acids long. The CDR3 sequence is CASSLSSGGYEQYF. DNA of the CDR3: TGTGCCAGCAGTTTATCCAGCGGGGGCTACGAGCAGTACTTC.

The chain couples TRBV27 to TRBJ2-1; 7 bases align to TRBD2. This CDR3 is built from 13 residues. Germline V gene lookup returns CDR1 MNHEY and CDR2 SMNVEV (reference sequence). Trimming took 6 bases from V and 5 from J; bases not matched to a gene: 4. The CDR3 here is CASSWGTNNEQFF. The CDR3 DNA follows: TGTGCCAGCAGCTGGGGGACTAACAATGAGCAGTTCTTC.

The CDR3 sequence is CASKGENTGELFF. The CDR3 DNA sequence: TGTGCCAGCAAAGGGGAGAACACCGGGGAGCTGTTTTTT. The J gene is TRBJ2-2, the V gene TRBV2, with a weak D call TRBD1 (5 bases). The CDR3 contains 13 residues. V dropped 7 bases and J dropped 1 base, with 7 bases sitting between them. Germline assignment: CDR1 SNHLY and CDR2 FYNNEI.

The chain employs TRBV15 and TRBJ1-5, with D unresolved. The CDR3 totals 15 residues. CDR1 is LNHNV, CDR2 YYDKDF, per germline (reference sequence). The V end was cut by 3 bases, the J end by 0 bases, with 9 bases between. CDR3 amino acids: CATSSGIDSNQPQHF. CDR3 nucleotides: TGTGCCACCAGCAGCGGCATAGATAGCAATCAGCCCCAGCATTTT. Filled out from reference TRBV15 and TRBJ1-5, the complete variable domain reads DAMVIQNPRYQVTQFGKPVTLSCSQTLNHNVMYWYQQKSSQAPKLLFHYYDKDFNNEADTPDNFQSRRPNTSFCFLDIRSPGLGDTAMYLCATSSGIDSNQPQHFGDGTRLSIL.